One and the same sample provided the 8 T cell receptor beta chains below, sequenced in a study of OX40 agonist ivuxolimab in advanced cancers. Measured with immunoSEQ multiplex PCR; TCRdb has only the in-frame clones, and not every one. The sample has roughly 56,000 clones, 84% seen once; the top ten hold approximately 4.2%. Here the sequenced sample was CD4+ or CD8+ T cells sorted from blood, taken in a trial of the OX40 agonist ivuxolimab. Receptors were obtained from an adult with an advanced solid tumor such as melanoma, head and neck, liver or kidney cancer.

J is TRBJ2-7 and V is TRBV6-6, with 7 nucleotides matching TRBD1. CDR3 length: 13 residues. Per germline, CDR1 MNHNY and CDR2 SVGAGI (reference sequence). Trimming cost V 6 bases and J 2 bases; bases outside gene matches: 4. CDR3 in DNA: TGTGCCAGCAGACCGACAGGGACCTACGAGCAGTACTTC. It is translated as CASRPTGTYEQYF.

The rearrangement joins TRBV28 to TRBJ2-7; D uncertain. Germline V gene lookup returns CDR1 MDHEN and CDR2 SYDVKM. This CDR3 contains 12 residues. Trimming removed 6 bases at V and 0 bases at J, with 6 bases between. CDR3 residues: CASSRHSYEQYF. CDR3 coding DNA: TGTGCCAGCAGCCGACACTCCTACGAGCAGTACTTC.

The chain combines TRBV28 with TRBJ2-5, with 8 bases that match TRBD1. CDR3 length: 16 amino acids. Germline trimming cut 7 bases from V and 5 bases from J; bases unmatched to any gene: 15. From germline, CDR1 is MDHEN and CDR2 SYDVKM. Here the CDR3 reads CASTPGAQGAGETQYF. CDR3 nucleotides: TGTGCCAGCACCCCAGGGGCGCAGGGGGCTGGGGAGACCCAGTACTTC.

The chain uses TRBV6-1 and TRBJ1-3; maybe TRBD1 (5 bases). Trimming removed 8 bases at V and 9 bases at J, with 14 bases between. The germline V gene has CDR1 MNHNS and CDR2 SASEGT. The length of the CDR3 is 12 residues. The CDR3 DNA reads TGTGCCAGCCTCAGGGCTGGGAGCACCATATATTTT. It translates to CASLRAGSTIYF.

The chain links TRBV4-2 to TRBJ2-5, with D uncertain. The J call is doubtful: the DNA matches TRBJ2-7 better. CDR3 length equals 18 residues. Germline CDR1 and CDR2: LGHNA and YNFKEQ. The CDR3 spells CASSQTDGAAAISYEQYF. The CDR3 bases are TGTGCCAGCAGCCAAACAGACGGTGCGGCCGCGATCTCCTACGAGCAGTACTTC.

In its sample, this clone was seen once. V and J are TRBV5-1 and TRBJ2-5, with 13 nucleotides matching TRBD2. Germline loops: CDR1 SGHRS, CDR2 YFSETQ. The CDR3 is made up of 15 amino acids. The ends lost 3 bases at V and 5 bases at J; junction bases unmatched: 4. The CDR3 DNA follows: TGCGCCAGCAGCTGGGGGACTAGCGGGATTGAGACCCAGTACTTC. Translating gives CASSWGTSGIETQYF.

The V gene is TRBV9, the J gene TRBJ1-4; D uncertain. Trimming shortened V by 3 bases and J by 2 bases, and 11 bases separated the two germline ends. This CDR3 has 15 residues. Germline loops: CDR1 SGDLS, CDR2 YYNGEE. In DNA form, the CDR3 reads TGTGCCAGCAGCGCTGCGGGGTGGACTAATGAAAAACTGTTTTTT. This gives the protein CASSAAGWTNEKLFF.

This chain joins TRBV28 and TRBJ2-3; no reliable D call. From germline, CDR1 is MDHEN and CDR2 SYDVKM. CDR3 length: 13 residues. Trimming took off 6 bases at V and 0 bases at J, with 7 bases between the two ends. The CDR3 DNA reads TGTGCCAGCAGCCTGAGTAGCACAGATACGCAGTATTTT. This gives the protein CASSLSSTDTQYF.